This T cell receptor (beta chain) came from a study of response to subunit inactivated influenza vaccine. General observations from the study: The authors put forward the suggestion that each seasonal influenza vaccination may bring in only a limited number of new T cells.

TCRdb itself ran the RT-PCR reads through MiXCR, one entry per CDR3 protein. The repertoire consists of over 150,000 distinct CDR3 sequences, with around 9% occurring once and the leading ten covering approximately 11%. Concerning this clonotype: The antigen remains unidentified.

CDR3 length: 13 amino acids. Between the trimmed V and J ends, which lost 4 bases and 1 base, there was a span of 8 bases. Germline lookup yields CDR1 MDHEN and CDR2 SYDVKM. The receptor was derived from a man aged 45-65 years who received an inactivated influenza vaccine. V usage is TRBV28 and J usage is TRBJ2-7, with unresolved D. Sequencing was performed on non-naive T cells sorted from PBMCs, taken on the day of vaccination. This CDR3 reads CASSSVDSYEQYF. The CDR3 region has the DNA TGTGCCAGCAGTTCCGTTGATTCCTACGAGCAGTACTTC.